This record concerns one TCR beta chain sequence. What it binds is not known. The sample comes from a study of T cells after yellow fever vaccination. General study results and limits: Reappearing after the booster were most of the clones from primary vaccination (approximately 96% CD4, around 90% CD8).

TCRdb re-derived calls from the 5' RACE reads in MiXCR, one entry per CDR3 protein. The sample holds roughly 150,000 distinct CDR3 sequences; 6% to 7.5% are singletons and the top ten take 2.5% to 3%. This sample comprised CD4+ T cells sorted from PBMCs, obtained less than 6 days after the first yellow fever vaccination. The source of this sequence is a man aged 18 to 35 who received the YFV17D yellow fever vaccine.

The CDR3 loop is CASSLPHRTEKDTQYF. As DNA, the CDR3 is TGTGCCAGCAGTCTTCCCCATCGGACAGAGAAGGATACGCAGTATTTT. The genes are TRBV6-1 and TRBJ2-3; D is possibly TRBD1 (6 bases). Germline V lookup: CDR1 MNHNS, CDR2 SASEGT. V was shortened by 5 bases and J by 6 bases, with 21 bases between the two germline ends. The CDR3 is made up of 16 amino acids.